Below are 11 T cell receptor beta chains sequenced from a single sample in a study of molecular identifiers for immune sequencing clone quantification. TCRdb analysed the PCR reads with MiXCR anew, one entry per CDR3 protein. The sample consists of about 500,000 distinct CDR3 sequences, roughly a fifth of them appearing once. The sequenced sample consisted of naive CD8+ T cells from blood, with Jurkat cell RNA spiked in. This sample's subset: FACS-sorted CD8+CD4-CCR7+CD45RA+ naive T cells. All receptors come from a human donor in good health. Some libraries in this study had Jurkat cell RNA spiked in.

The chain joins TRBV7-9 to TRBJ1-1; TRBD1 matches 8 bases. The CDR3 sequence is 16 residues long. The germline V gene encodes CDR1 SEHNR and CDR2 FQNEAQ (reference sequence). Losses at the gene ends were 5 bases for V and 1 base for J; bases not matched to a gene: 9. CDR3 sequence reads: CASSIPRQGRNTEAFF. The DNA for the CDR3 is TGTGCCAGCAGCATACCGAGACAGGGGCGGAACACTGAAGCTTTCTTT.

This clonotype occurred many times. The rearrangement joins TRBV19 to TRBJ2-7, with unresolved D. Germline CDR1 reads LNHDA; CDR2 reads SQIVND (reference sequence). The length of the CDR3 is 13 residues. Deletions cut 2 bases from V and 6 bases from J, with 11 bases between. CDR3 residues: CASSILPLGEQYF. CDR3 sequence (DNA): TGTGCCAGTAGTATACTCCCACTGGGCGAGCAGTACTTC.

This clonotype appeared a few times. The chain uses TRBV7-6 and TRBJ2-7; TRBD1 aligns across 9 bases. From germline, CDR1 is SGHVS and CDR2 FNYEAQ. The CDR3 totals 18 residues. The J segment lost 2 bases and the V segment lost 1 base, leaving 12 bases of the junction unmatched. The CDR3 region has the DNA TGTGCCAGCAGCTTAGACCCTACACCGGGACAGGGTCCCTACGAGCAGTACTTC. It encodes CASSLDPTPGQGPYEQYF.

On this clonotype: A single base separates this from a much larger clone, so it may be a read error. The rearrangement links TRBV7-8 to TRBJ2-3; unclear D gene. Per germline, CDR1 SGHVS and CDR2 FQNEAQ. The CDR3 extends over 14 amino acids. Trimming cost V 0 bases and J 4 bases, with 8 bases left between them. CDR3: CASSLATESDTQYF. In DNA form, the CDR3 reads TGTGCCAGCAGCTTAGCCACAGAGTCAGATACGCAGTATTTT.

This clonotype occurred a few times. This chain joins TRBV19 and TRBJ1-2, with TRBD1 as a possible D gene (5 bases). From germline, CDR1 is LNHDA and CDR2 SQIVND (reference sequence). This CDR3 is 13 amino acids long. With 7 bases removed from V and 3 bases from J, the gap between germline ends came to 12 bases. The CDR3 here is CASTQGSYYGYTF. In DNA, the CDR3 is TGTGCCAGTACGCAGGGATCCTACTATGGCTACACCTTC.

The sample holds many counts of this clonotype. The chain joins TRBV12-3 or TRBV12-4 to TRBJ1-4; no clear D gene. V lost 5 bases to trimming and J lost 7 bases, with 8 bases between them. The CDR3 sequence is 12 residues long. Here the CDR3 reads CASSPGTEKLFF. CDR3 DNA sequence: TGTGCCAGCAGTCCAGGAACTGAAAAACTGTTTTTT.

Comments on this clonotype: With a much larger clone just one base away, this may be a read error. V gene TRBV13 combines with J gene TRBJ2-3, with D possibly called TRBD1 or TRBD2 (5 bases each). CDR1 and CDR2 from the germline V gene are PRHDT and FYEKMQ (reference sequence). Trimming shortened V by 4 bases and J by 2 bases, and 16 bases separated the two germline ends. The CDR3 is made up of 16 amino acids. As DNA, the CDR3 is TGTGCCAGCAGCTCCGGGGCTAGCCTATTCACAGATACGCAGTATTTT. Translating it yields CASSSGASLFTDTQYF.

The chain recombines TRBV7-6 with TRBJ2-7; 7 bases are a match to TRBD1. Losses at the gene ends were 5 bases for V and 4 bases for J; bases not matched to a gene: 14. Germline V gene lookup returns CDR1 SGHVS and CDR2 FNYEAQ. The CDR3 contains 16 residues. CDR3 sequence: CASSLSTTGAAYEQYF. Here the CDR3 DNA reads TGTGCCAGCAGCCTCAGCACTACAGGGGCTGCTTACGAGCAGTACTTC. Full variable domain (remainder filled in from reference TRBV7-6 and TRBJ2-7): GAGVSQSPRYKVTKRGQDVALRCDPISGHVSLYWYRQALGQGPEFLTYFNYEAQQDKSGLPNDRFSAERPEGSISTLTIQRTEQRDSAMYRCASSLSTTGAAYEQYFGPGTRLTVT.

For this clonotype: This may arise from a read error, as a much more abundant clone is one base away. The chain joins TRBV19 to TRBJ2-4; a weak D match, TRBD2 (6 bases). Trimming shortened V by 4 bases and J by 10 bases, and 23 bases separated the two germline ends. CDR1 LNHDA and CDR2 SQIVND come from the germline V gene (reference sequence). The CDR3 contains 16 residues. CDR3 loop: CASSNRDGGIISIQYF. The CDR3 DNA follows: TGTGCCAGTAGTAACCGGGACGGAGGGATAATTTCAATTCAGTACTTC.

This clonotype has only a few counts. CDR3: CASSQDRQGLYGYTF. DNA of the CDR3: TGCGCCAGCAGCCAAGATCGACAGGGACTCTATGGCTACACCTTC. The chain uses TRBV4-3 and TRBJ1-2; 7 bases align to TRBD1. J was trimmed by 4 bases and V by 0 bases; bases with no gene match: 5. The germline V gene has CDR1 LGHNA and CDR2 YSLEER. This CDR3 comprises 15 residues.

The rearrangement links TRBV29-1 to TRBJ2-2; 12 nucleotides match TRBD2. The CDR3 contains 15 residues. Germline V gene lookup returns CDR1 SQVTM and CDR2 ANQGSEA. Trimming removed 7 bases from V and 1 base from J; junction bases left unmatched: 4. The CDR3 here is CSAVLAGGNTGELFF. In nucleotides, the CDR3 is TGCAGCGCTGTACTAGCGGGGGGGAACACCGGGGAGCTGTTTTTT.